This record concerns one TCR beta chain sequence. Study processing details: Estimates of nucleated cell counts were drawn from the amplification of reference gene primers. Produced via immunoSEQ multiplex PCR; TCRdb's table is partial and in-frame only. The DNA gave D and trimming, while V, J and clone size come from that table. The sample shows around 170,000 clones, 80% to 90% of them seen only once. The source of the sample is a study of blood T cell repertoires in COVID-19. About the research overall: Some COVID-19 samples were acute and others convalescent; all came from the United States, Italy and Spain. T cells, B-cell-depleted T cells, or PBMCs supplied cDNA or gDNA.

Germline assignment: CDR1 LGHDT and CDR2 YNNKEL (reference sequence). This CDR3 is 16 amino acids long. V was trimmed by 0 bases and J by 1 base, leaving 10 bases between them. This chain uses TRBV3-1 (or the pseudogene TRBV3-2) with TRBJ1-5; D remains unclear. The clonotype was recovered from a man younger than 35 who had recovered from COVID-19. The sample consisted of peripheral blood. Here the CDR3 DNA reads TGTGCCAGCAGCCAAGATGAGGGATACAGCAATCAGCCCCAGCATTTT. Its translation: CASSQDEGYSNQPQHF.